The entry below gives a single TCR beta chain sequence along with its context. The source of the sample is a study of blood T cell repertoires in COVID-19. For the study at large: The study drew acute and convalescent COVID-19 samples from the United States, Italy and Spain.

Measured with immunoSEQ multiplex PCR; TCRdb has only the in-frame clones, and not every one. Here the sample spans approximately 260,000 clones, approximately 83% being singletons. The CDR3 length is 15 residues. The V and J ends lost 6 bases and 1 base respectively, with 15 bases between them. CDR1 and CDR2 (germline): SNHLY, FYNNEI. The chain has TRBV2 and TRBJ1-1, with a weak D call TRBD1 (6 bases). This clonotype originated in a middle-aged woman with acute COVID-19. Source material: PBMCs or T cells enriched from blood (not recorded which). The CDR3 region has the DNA TGTGCCAGCAGGGGGGCGGCTTCGTGGAACACTGAAGCTTTCTTT. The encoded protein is CASRGAASWNTEAFF.